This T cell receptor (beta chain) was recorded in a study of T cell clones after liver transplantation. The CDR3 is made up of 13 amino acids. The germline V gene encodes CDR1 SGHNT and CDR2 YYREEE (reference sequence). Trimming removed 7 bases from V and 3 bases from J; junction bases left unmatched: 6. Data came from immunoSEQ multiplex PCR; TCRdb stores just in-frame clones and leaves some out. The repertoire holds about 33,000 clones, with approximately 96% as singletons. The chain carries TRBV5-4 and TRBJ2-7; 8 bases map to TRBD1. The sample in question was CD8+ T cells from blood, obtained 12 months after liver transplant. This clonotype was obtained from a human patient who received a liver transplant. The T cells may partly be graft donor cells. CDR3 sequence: CASGQGTNYEQYF. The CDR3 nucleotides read TGTGCCAGCGGACAGGGTACGAACTACGAGCAGTACTTC.